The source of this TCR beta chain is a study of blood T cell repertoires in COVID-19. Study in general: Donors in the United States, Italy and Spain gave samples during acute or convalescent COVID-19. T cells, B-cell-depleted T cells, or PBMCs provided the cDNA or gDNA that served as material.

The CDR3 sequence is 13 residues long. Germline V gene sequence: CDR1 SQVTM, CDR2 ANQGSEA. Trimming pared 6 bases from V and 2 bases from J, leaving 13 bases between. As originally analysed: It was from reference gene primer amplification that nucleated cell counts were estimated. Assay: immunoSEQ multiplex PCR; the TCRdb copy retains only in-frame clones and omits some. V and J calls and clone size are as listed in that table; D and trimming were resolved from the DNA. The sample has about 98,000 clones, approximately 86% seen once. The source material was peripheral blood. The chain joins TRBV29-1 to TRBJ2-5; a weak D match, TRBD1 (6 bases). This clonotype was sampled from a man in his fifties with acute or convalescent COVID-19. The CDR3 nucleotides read TGCAGCGTCGGACGGACAGTACAAGAGACCCAGTACTTC. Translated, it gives CSVGRTVQETQYF.